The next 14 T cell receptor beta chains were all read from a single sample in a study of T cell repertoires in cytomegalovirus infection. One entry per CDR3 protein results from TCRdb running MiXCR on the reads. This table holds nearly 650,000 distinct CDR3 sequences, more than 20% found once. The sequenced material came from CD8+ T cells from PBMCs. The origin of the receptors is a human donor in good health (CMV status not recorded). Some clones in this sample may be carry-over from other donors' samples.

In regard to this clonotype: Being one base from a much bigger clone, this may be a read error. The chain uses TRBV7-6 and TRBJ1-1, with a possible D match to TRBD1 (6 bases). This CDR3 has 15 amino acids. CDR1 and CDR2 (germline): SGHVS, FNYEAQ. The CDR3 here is CTSSTEGGQDTEAFF. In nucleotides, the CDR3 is TGTACCAGCAGTACAGAGGGGGGGCAGGACACTGAAGCTTTCTTT.

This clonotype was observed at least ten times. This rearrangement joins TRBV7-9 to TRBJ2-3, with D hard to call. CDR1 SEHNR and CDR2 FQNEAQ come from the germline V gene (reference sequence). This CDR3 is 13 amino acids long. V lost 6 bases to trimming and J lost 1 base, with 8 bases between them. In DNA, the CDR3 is TGTGCCAGCAGACCCCTTGGCACAGATACGCAGTATTTT. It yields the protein CASRPLGTDTQYF.

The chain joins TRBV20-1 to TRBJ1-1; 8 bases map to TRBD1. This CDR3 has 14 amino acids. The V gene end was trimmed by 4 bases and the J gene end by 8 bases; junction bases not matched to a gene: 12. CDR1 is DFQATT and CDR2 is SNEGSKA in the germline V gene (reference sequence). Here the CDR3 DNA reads TGCAGTGCTAAAACGCCCGGACAGGGCCCGGAAGCTTTCTTT. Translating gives CSAKTPGQGPEAFF.

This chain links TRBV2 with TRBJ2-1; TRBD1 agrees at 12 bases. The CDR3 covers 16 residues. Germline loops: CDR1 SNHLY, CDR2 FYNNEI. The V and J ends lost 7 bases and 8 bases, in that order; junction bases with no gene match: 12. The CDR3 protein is CASTGGQGALVDEQFF. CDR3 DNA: TGTGCCAGCACAGGGGGACAGGGGGCTTTAGTGGATGAGCAGTTCTTC.

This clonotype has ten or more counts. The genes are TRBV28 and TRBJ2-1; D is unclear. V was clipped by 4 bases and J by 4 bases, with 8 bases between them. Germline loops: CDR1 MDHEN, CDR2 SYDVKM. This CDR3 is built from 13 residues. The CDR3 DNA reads TGTGCCAGCAGTTACACCACTTACAATGAGCAGTTCTTC. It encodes CASSYTTYNEQFF.

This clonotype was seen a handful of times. The CDR3 bases are TGCAGCGTCCATGGTGGTACGAGGTTAAACACTGAAGCTTTCTTT. Its protein is CSVHGGTRLNTEAFF. The chain links TRBV29-1 to TRBJ1-1; D is undetermined. V was clipped by 6 bases and J by 2 bases, with 19 bases between them. Looked up from germline, CDR1 is SQVTM and CDR2 is ANQGSEA. This CDR3 has 15 residues.

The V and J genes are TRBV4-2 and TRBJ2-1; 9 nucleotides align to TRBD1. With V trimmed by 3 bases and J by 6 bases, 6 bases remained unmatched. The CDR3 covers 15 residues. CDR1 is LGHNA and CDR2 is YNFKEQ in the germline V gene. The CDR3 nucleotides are TGTGCCAGCAGCCATATACAGGGGGCGGGCAATGAGCAGTTCTTC. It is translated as CASSHIQGAGNEQFF.

DNA for the CDR3: TGTGCCAGCAAATGGACTCAATATGGGGGGGAGACCCAGTACTTC. Translating gives CASKWTQYGGETQYF. The chain uses TRBV28 and TRBJ2-5, with a possible D match to TRBD2 (6 bases). Deletions cut 7 bases from V and 5 bases from J, with 20 bases between. This CDR3 is built from 15 residues. Germline CDR1 is MDHEN and CDR2 is SYDVKM.

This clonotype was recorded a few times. For the CDR3, the DNA is TGTGCCAGCAGTTACAGGGGCGACGAGCAGTACTTC. Its translation is CASSYRGDEQYF. The V and J genes are TRBV6-5 and TRBJ2-7; maybe TRBD1 (5 bases). The ends were cut back, 2 bases at V and 5 bases at J, with 7 bases in the middle. This CDR3 comprises 12 residues. The germline V gene encodes CDR1 MNHEY and CDR2 SVGAGI.

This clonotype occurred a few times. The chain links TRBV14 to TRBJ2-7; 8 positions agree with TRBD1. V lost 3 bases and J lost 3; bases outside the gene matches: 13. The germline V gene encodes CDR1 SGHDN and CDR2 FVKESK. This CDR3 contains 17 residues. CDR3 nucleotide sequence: TGTGCCAGCAGCCACTCGGATGGGGACAGGTTATTCTACGAGCAGTACTTC. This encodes CASSHSDGDRLFYEQYF.

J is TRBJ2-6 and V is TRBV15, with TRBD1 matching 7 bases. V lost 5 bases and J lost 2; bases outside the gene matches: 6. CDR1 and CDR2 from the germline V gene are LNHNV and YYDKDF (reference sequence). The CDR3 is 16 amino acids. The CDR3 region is CATSGMTGPGANVLTF. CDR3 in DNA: TGTGCCACCAGCGGGATGACAGGGCCTGGGGCCAACGTCCTGACTTTC.

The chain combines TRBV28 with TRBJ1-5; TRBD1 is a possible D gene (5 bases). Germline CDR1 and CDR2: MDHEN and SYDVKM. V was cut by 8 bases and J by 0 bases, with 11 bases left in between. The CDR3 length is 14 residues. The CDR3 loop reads CASDTGYSNQPQHF. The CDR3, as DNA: TGTGCCAGCGATACAGGATATAGCAATCAGCCCCAGCATTTT.

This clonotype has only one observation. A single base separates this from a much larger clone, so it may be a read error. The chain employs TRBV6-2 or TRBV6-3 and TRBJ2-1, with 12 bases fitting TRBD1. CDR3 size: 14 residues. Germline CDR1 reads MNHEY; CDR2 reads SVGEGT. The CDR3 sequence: CTSRGDRGRGEQFF. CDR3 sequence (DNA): TGTACCAGCAGGGGGGACAGGGGGCGCGGCGAGCAGTTCTTC.

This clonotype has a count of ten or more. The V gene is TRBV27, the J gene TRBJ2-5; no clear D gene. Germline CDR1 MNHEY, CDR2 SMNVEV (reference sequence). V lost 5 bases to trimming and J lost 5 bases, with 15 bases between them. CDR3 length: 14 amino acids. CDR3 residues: CASSLKSSRETQYF. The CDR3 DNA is TGTGCCAGCAGTCTGAAAAGTAGCCGGGAGACCCAGTACTTC.